A single T cell receptor beta chain is shown here with its context. The germline V gene encodes CDR1 SGHAT and CDR2 FQNNGV. CDR3 length: 16 amino acids. The V end was cut by 0 bases, the J end by 2 bases, with 10 bases between. The sample originates from a study of PD-L1 blockade in urothelial cancer. Looking at the study overall: The year 2014 saw patients start atezolizumab, 1,200 mg intravenously every 3 weeks. A median around 150,000 T cells were found in blood samples.

Produced via immunoSEQ multiplex PCR; TCRdb's table is partial and in-frame only. This table holds tens of thousands of clones, around 84% found once. As to time point: pretreatment peripheral blood. This specimen was PBMCs, taken around atezolizumab (anti-PD-L1) treatment. The sequence came from a woman between 65 and 79 years old with urothelial cancer. The V gene is TRBV11-2, the J gene TRBJ2-2; D perhaps matches TRBD2 (6 bases). For the CDR3, the DNA is TGTGCCAGCAGCTTAGAGGCGGGACTTAACACCGGGGAGCTGTTTTTT. It encodes CASSLEAGLNTGELFF.